The rows below give T cell receptor beta chains drawn from one sample of a study of blood T cell repertoires in COVID-19. Assay: immunoSEQ multiplex PCR; the TCRdb copy retains only in-frame clones and omits some. The sample holds about 130,000 clones; approximately 84% are singletons and the top ten take 15% to 20%. Sequences were obtained from peripheral blood. Receptors originate from a woman aged 45-65 years who had recovered from COVID-19. CDR3s include the opening cysteine and the closing phenylalanine or tryptophan. Each record gives: clone size, V gene, CDR3 length, D gene, J gene, CDR3 protein, CDR3 DNA. The D gene is left open where the match is weak. Expanded clones are given a class, and other clones once, few, many or no size at all.

clone size: -
V gene: TRBV25-1
CDR3 length: 14
D gene: -
J gene: TRBJ2-3
CDR3 protein: CASSQGGSTDTQYF
CDR3 DNA: TGTGCCAGCAGCCAAGGGGGTAGCACAGATACGCAGTATTTT

clone size: -
V gene: TRBV5-1
CDR3 length: 14
D gene: -
J gene: TRBJ2-3
CDR3 protein: CASSSQGSTDTQYF
CDR3 DNA: TGCGCCAGCAGCTCGCAGGGTAGCACAGATACGCAGTATTTT

clone size: -
V gene: TRBV7-2
CDR3 length: 15
D gene: -
J gene: TRBJ2-3
CDR3 protein: CASSYPSRITDTQYF
CDR3 DNA: TGTGCCAGCAGCTACCCAAGCAGGATCACAGATACGCAGTATTTT

clone size: -
V gene: TRBV5-3
CDR3 length: 17
D gene: TRBD2
J gene: TRBJ2-2
CDR3 protein: CARSLYPSGRRTGELFF
CDR3 DNA: TGTGCCAGAAGCCTATATCCTAGCGGGAGGAGAACCGGGGAGCTGTTTTTT

clone size: -
V gene: TRBV30
CDR3 length: 13
D gene: -
J gene: TRBJ1-1
CDR3 protein: CASRRQGYTEAFF
CDR3 DNA: TGTGCCTCGAGGCGTCAGGGGTATACTGAAGCTTTCTTT

clone size: -
V gene: TRBV5-1
CDR3 length: 16
D gene: -
J gene: TRBJ2-7
CDR3 protein: CASSSGPLEGAYEQYF
CDR3 DNA: TGCGCCAGCAGCTCCGGTCCTCTCGAGGGGGCCTACGAGCAGTACTTC

clone size: -
V gene: TRBV7-2
CDR3 length: 16
D gene: -
J gene: TRBJ2-3
CDR3 protein: CASSLSWDISTDTQYF
CDR3 DNA: TGTGCCAGCAGCTTGAGCTGGGACATTAGCACAGATACGCAGTATTTT

clone size: -
V gene: TRBV6-5
CDR3 length: 12
D gene: TRBD1
J gene: TRBJ1-2
CDR3 protein: CASTQGGYGYTF
CDR3 DNA: TGTGCCAGCACCCAGGGGGGCTATGGCTACACCTTC

clone size: -
V gene: TRBV5-1
CDR3 length: 14
D gene: TRBD2
J gene: TRBJ2-1
CDR3 protein: CASSPGTSRDEQFF
CDR3 DNA: TGCGCCAGCAGCCCAGGGACTAGCCGCGATGAGCAGTTCTTC

clone size: -
V gene: TRBV12-3/TRBV12-4
CDR3 length: 12
D gene: -
J gene: TRBJ1-6
CDR3 protein: CASTNQLSPLHF
CDR3 DNA: TGTGCCAGCACCAACCAACTTTCACCCCTCCACTTT

clone size: -
V gene: TRBV18
CDR3 length: 14
D gene: -
J gene: TRBJ1-2
CDR3 protein: CASSPDGQVYGYTF
CDR3 DNA: TGTGCCAGCTCACCGGATGGGCAGGTCTATGGCTACACCTTC

clone size: -
V gene: TRBV6-1
CDR3 length: 13
D gene: -
J gene: TRBJ2-5
CDR3 protein: CASSEYAEETQYF
CDR3 DNA: TGTGCCAGCAGTGAATATGCGGAAGAGACCCAGTACTTC

clone size: few
V gene: TRBV19
CDR3 length: 15
D gene: -
J gene: TRBJ2-1
CDR3 protein: CASSIVLGSYNEQFF
CDR3 DNA: TGTGCCAGTAGTATAGTACTAGGCTCCTACAATGAGCAGTTCTTC

clone size: -
V gene: TRBV7-3
CDR3 length: 13
D gene: -
J gene: TRBJ2-1
CDR3 protein: CASSLTSYNEQFF
CDR3 DNA: TGTGCCAGCAGCTTAACTAGCTACAATGAGCAGTTCTTC

clone size: -
V gene: TRBV14
CDR3 length: 13
D gene: TRBD1
J gene: TRBJ1-2
CDR3 protein: CASSQRDRERYTF
CDR3 DNA: TGTGCCAGCAGCCAACGGGACAGGGAGCGATACACCTTC

clone size: -
V gene: TRBV27
CDR3 length: 15
D gene: TRBD1
J gene: TRBJ1-6
CDR3 protein: CASSLRDSYNSPLHF
CDR3 DNA: TGTGCCAGCAGTCTCCGGGACAGCTATAATTCACCCCTCCACTTT

clone size: once
V gene: TRBV2
CDR3 length: 15
D gene: TRBD2
J gene: TRBJ2-2
CDR3 protein: CASRGLAGEVGELFF
CDR3 DNA: TGTGCCAGCAGAGGACTAGCGGGAGAGGTCGGGGAGCTGTTTTTT

clone size: once
V gene: TRBV7-8
CDR3 length: 17
D gene: TRBD1
J gene: TRBJ1-5
CDR3 protein: CASSPGWDRGSNQPQHF
CDR3 DNA: TGTGCCAGCAGCCCCGGCTGGGACAGGGGGTCTAATCAGCCCCAGCATTTT

clone size: -
V gene: TRBV19
CDR3 length: 12
D gene: -
J gene: TRBJ1-1
CDR3 protein: CASSPDRGRAFF
CDR3 DNA: TGTGCCAGTAGTCCAGACCGAGGAAGGGCTTTCTTT

clone size: -
V gene: TRBV2
CDR3 length: 16
D gene: TRBD2
J gene: TRBJ2-1
CDR3 protein: CASSEPLAALSNEQFF
CDR3 DNA: TGTGCCAGCAGTGAACCTCTAGCGGCCCTCTCCAATGAGCAGTTCTTC

clone size: many
V gene: TRBV30
CDR3 length: 13
D gene: -
J gene: TRBJ1-2
CDR3 protein: CAWSVSGESGYTF
CDR3 DNA: TGTGCCTGGAGTGTTAGCGGCGAGAGTGGCTACACCTTC

clone size: -
V gene: TRBV7-9
CDR3 length: 16
D gene: -
J gene: TRBJ1-5
CDR3 protein: CASSLGHRDVDQPQHF
CDR3 DNA: TGTGCCAGCAGCTTAGGCCACCGGGATGTTGATCAGCCCCAGCATTTT

clone size: -
V gene: TRBV6-2/TRBV6-3
CDR3 length: 15
D gene: TRBD1
J gene: TRBJ2-3
CDR3 protein: CASSPRTGMSDTQYF
CDR3 DNA: TGTGCCAGCAGTCCGCGGACAGGGATGTCAGATACGCAGTATTTT

clone size: -
V gene: TRBV6-5
CDR3 length: 13
D gene: -
J gene: TRBJ2-2
CDR3 protein: CASMWPRTGELFF
CDR3 DNA: TGTGCCAGCATGTGGCCCCGTACCGGGGAGCTGTTTTTT

clone size: -
V gene: TRBV5-5
CDR3 length: 16
D gene: TRBD1
J gene: TRBJ2-2
CDR3 protein: CASRSTGTVATGELFF
CDR3 DNA: TGTGCCAGCAGATCCACCGGGACAGTAGCCACCGGGGAGCTGTTTTTT

clone size: -
V gene: TRBV5-6
CDR3 length: 17
D gene: TRBD1
J gene: TRBJ2-2
CDR3 protein: CASSSGLRDRGTGELFF
CDR3 DNA: TGTGCCAGCAGCTCAGGACTCCGGGACAGGGGGACCGGGGAGCTGTTTTTT

clone size: -
V gene: TRBV18
CDR3 length: 15
D gene: TRBD2
J gene: TRBJ2-1
CDR3 protein: CASSPSGRAWDEQFF
CDR3 DNA: TGTGCCAGCTCACCTAGCGGGAGGGCCTGGGATGAGCAGTTCTTC

clone size: -
V gene: TRBV5-4
CDR3 length: 15
D gene: TRBD2
J gene: TRBJ2-1
CDR3 protein: CASKPLGAGGHEQFF
CDR3 DNA: TGTGCCAGCAAGCCCCTGGGAGCGGGGGGCCATGAGCAGTTCTTC

clone size: -
V gene: TRBV3-1/TRBV3-2
CDR3 length: 17
D gene: TRBD1
J gene: TRBJ1-1
CDR3 protein: CASSPRDRRSDNTEAFF
CDR3 DNA: TGTGCCAGCAGCCCCCGGGACAGGCGATCTGACAACACTGAAGCTTTCTTT

clone size: -
V gene: TRBV11-2
CDR3 length: 18
D gene: TRBD1
J gene: TRBJ1-3
CDR3 protein: CASSFVTRGLFSGNTIYF
CDR3 DNA: TGTGCCAGCAGCTTTGTAACCAGGGGGCTTTTCTCTGGAAACACCATATATTTT

clone size: -
V gene: TRBV7-2
CDR3 length: 16
D gene: TRBD2
J gene: TRBJ2-3
CDR3 protein: CASSPWRGGNTDTQYF
CDR3 DNA: TGTGCCAGCAGCCCCTGGCGGGGGGGCAACACAGATACGCAGTATTTT

clone size: -
V gene: TRBV19
CDR3 length: 13
D gene: -
J gene: TRBJ1-2
CDR3 protein: CASRRDTSYGYTF
CDR3 DNA: TGTGCCAGTAGAAGAGACACCAGCTATGGCTACACCTTC

clone size: -
V gene: TRBV19
CDR3 length: 16
D gene: TRBD1
J gene: TRBJ1-5
CDR3 protein: CASSIPTGGGNQPQHF
CDR3 DNA: TGTGCCAGTAGTATCCCCACAGGGGGCGGCAATCAGCCCCAGCATTTT

clone size: -
V gene: TRBV7-3
CDR3 length: 15
D gene: TRBD2
J gene: TRBJ2-2
CDR3 protein: CASSLSGGATGELFF
CDR3 DNA: TGTGCCAGCAGCCTTAGCGGGGGAGCCACCGGGGAGCTGTTTTTT

clone size: -
V gene: TRBV2
CDR3 length: 15
D gene: -
J gene: TRBJ1-3
CDR3 protein: CASSEHGLPANTIYF
CDR3 DNA: TGTGCCAGCAGTGAACATGGACTCCCGGCCAACACCATATATTTT

clone size: -
V gene: TRBV2
CDR3 length: 13
D gene: -
J gene: TRBJ1-1
CDR3 protein: CASRVRGSTEAFF
CDR3 DNA: TGTGCCAGCAGGGTGCGGGGTTCCACTGAAGCTTTCTTT

clone size: -
V gene: TRBV24-1
CDR3 length: 15
D gene: TRBD1
J gene: TRBJ1-1
CDR3 protein: CATSKVRTGGTEAFF
CDR3 DNA: TGTGCCACCAGTAAGGTTAGGACAGGGGGAACTGAAGCTTTCTTT

clone size: -
V gene: TRBV25-1
CDR3 length: 14
D gene: TRBD1
J gene: TRBJ1-1
CDR3 protein: CASSTRGVIPEAFF
CDR3 DNA: TGTGCCAGCAGTACCAGGGGGGTAATCCCTGAAGCTTTCTTT

clone size: -
V gene: TRBV24-1
CDR3 length: 15
D gene: -
J gene: TRBJ2-5
CDR3 protein: CATSDPVQGGETQYF
CDR3 DNA: TGTGCCACCAGTGATCCCGTTCAGGGTGGGGAGACCCAGTACTTC

clone size: -
V gene: TRBV13
CDR3 length: 15
D gene: -
J gene: TRBJ2-7
CDR3 protein: CASSTSRRTTSEQYF
CDR3 DNA: TGTGCCAGCAGCACCTCCCGGCGGACCACTAGTGAGCAGTACTTC

clone size: -
V gene: TRBV27
CDR3 length: 18
D gene: -
J gene: TRBJ2-1
CDR3 protein: CASSLSFLPGSSYNEQFF
CDR3 DNA: TGTGCCAGCAGTTTATCGTTTCTTCCGGGGAGCTCCTACAATGAGCAGTTCTTC

clone size: -
V gene: TRBV3-1/TRBV3-2
CDR3 length: 12
D gene: -
J gene: TRBJ1-2
CDR3 protein: CASSQRYGGYTF
CDR3 DNA: TGTGCCAGCAGCCAACGATACGGTGGCTACACCTTC